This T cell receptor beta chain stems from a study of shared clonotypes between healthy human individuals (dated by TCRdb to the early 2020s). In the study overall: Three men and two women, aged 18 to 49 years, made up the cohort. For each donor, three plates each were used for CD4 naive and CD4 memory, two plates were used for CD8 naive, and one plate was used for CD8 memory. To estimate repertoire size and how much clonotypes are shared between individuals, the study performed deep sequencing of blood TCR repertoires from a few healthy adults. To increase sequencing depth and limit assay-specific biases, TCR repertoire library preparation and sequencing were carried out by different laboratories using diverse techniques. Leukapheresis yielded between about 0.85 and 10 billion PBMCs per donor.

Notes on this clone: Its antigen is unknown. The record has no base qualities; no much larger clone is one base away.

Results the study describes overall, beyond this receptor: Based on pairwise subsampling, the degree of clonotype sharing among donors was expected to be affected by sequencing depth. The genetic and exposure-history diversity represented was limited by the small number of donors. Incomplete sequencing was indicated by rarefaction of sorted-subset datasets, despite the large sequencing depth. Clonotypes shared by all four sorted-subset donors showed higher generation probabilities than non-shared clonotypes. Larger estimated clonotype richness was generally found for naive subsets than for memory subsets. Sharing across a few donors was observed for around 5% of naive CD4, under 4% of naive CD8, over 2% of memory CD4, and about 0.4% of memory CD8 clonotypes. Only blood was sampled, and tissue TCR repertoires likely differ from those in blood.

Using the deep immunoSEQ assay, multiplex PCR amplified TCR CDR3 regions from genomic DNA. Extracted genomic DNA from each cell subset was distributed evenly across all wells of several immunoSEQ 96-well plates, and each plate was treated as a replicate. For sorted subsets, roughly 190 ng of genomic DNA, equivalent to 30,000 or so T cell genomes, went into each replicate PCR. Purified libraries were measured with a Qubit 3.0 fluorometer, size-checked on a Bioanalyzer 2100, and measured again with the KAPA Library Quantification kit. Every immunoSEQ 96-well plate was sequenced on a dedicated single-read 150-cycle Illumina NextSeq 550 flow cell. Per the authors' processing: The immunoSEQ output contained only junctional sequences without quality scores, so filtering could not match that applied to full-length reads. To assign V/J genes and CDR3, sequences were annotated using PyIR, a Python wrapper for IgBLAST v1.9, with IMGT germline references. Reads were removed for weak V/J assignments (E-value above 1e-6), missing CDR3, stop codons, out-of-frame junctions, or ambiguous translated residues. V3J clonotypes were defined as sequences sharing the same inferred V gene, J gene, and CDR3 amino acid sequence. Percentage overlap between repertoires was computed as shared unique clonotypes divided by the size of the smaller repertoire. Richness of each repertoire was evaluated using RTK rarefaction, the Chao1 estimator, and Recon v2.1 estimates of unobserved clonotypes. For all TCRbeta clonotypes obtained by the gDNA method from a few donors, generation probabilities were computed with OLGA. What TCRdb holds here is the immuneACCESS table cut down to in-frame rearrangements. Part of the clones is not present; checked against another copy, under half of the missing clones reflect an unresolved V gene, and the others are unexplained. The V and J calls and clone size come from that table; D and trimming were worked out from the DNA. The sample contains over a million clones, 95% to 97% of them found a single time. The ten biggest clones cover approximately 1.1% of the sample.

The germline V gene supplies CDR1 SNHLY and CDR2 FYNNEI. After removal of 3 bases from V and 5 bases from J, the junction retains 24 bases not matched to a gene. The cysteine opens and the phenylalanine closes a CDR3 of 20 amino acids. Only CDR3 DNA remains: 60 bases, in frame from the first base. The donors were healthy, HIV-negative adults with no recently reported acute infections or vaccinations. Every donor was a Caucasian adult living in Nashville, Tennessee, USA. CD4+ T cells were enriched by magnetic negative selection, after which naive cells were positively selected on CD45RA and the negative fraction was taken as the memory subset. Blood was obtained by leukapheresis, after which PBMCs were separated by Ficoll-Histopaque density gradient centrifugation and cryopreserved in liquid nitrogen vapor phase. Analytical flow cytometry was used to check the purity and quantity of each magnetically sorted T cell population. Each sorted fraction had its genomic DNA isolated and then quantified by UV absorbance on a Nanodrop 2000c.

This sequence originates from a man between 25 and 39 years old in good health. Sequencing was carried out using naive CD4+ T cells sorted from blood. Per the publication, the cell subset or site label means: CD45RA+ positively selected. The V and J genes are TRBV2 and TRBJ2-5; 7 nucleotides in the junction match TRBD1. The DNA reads TGTGCCAGCAGTGATCTTTCGCGTTCAGTGGGACAGTTGATCCGGGAGACCCAGTACTTC. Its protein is CASSDLSRSVGQLIRETQYF.